The 32 T cell receptor beta chains reported below all come from one sample, sequenced in a study of PD-1 blockade in classical Hodgkin lymphoma. Described time point: newly diagnosed, previously untreated cHL patient sample. Isolation of CD4+ T cells from thawed PBMCs was performed by magnetic negative selection. TCRdb keeps only in-frame clones here, not all; method: immunoSEQ multiplex PCR. The table shows around 20,000 clones, with nearly 90% occurring only once. Sequenced input: CD4+ T cells from blood. The receptors stem from a human donor with classical Hodgkin lymphoma.

The CDR3 reads CASSYSWRNSPLHF. As DNA, the CDR3 is TGTGCCAGCAGTTACTCGTGGAGAAATTCACCCCTCCACTTT. The chain employs TRBV6-5 and TRBJ1-6; D gene ambiguous. Deletions cut 0 bases from V and 7 bases from J, with 7 bases between. The CDR3 sequence is 14 residues long. The germline gives CDR1 MNHEY, CDR2 SVGAGI.

This clone has a single count. This CDR3 is CASSAGGGKTEAFF. The CDR3 DNA sequence: TGTGCCAGCAGTGCGGGAGGGGGCAAAACTGAAGCTTTCTTT. V is TRBV2 and J is TRBJ1-1, with 7 bases fitting TRBD1. Per germline, CDR1 SNHLY and CDR2 FYNNEI. J lost 5 bases, V lost 4 bases, and 7 bases had no gene match. The CDR3 runs to 14 residues.

This chain's CDR3 is CAIKGAREDTQYF. The CDR3 DNA is TGTGCCATCAAAGGGGCCAGGGAAGATACGCAGTATTTT. This chain connects TRBV10-3 to TRBJ2-3; the D gene is possibly TRBD1 (5 bases). This CDR3 spans 13 amino acids. Trimming pared 7 bases from V and 5 bases from J, leaving 13 bases between. Per the germline V gene, CDR1 is ENHRY and CDR2 is SYGVKD.

V and J are TRBV28 and TRBJ1-1, with D maybe TRBD1 (5 bases). The germline gives CDR1 MDHEN, CDR2 SYDVKM. The CDR3 has 14 residues. V was cut by 6 bases and J by 6 bases, with 17 bases left in between. This chain's CDR3 is CASSNPGSFPEAFF. In nucleotides, the CDR3 is TGTGCCAGCAGCAACCCAGGGAGCTTCCCTGAAGCTTTCTTT.

V and J are TRBV5-1 and TRBJ2-7, with TRBD1 as a possible D gene (6 bases). Germline V gene sequence: CDR1 SGHRS, CDR2 YFSETQ. V lost 0 bases and J 1 base, leaving 14 bases between the germline ends. CDR3 length: 16 amino acids. This CDR3 reads CASSLVLGGESYEQYF. CDR3 in DNA: TGCGCCAGCAGCTTGGTCCTTGGGGGCGAATCCTACGAGCAGTACTTC.

The gene calls are TRBV19 and TRBJ1-1; the D is unclear. The CDR3 spans 14 residues. The germline V and J ends were trimmed by 3 bases and 2 bases, with 10 bases remaining between them. Germline V CDR1 and CDR2: LNHDA, SQIVND (reference sequence). This CDR3 reads CASSIDTINTEAFF. The CDR3 region has the DNA TGTGCCAGTAGTATTGACACAATAAACACTGAAGCTTTCTTT.

This chain links TRBV14 with TRBJ2-1; D is possibly TRBD2 (7 bases). V was trimmed by 4 bases and J by 4 bases, leaving 20 bases between them. The CDR3 spans 17 residues. CDR1 SGHDN and CDR2 FVKESK come from the germline V gene. Here the CDR3 reads CASSPPRPGGLYNEQFF. The CDR3 nucleotides are TGTGCCAGCAGCCCACCCCGCCCGGGGGGCCTTTACAATGAGCAGTTCTTC.

This sequence joins TRBV7-2 and TRBJ2-2; 7 positions match TRBD1. Per germline, CDR1 SGHTA and CDR2 FQGNSA. J lost 7 bases, V lost 7 bases, and 12 bases had no gene match. CDR3 length equals 15 residues. Here the CDR3 DNA reads TGTGCCAGCATCCTAGACAGGGTGTACGGCGGGGAGCTGTTTTTT. Translated, it gives CASILDRVYGGELFF.

The chain uses TRBV20-1 and TRBJ2-5, with D maybe TRBD1 (5 bases). V lost 6 bases, J lost 6 bases, and 11 bases lay in between. Per the germline V gene, CDR1 is DFQATT and CDR2 is SNEGSKA (reference sequence). The length of the CDR3 is 11 residues. The CDR3, as DNA: TGCAGTGCGACAGATATACAGACCCAGTACTTC. Translating gives CSATDIQTQYF.

The rearrangement joins TRBV6-1 to TRBJ2-7, with TRBD1 as a possible D gene (6 bases). This CDR3 region has 12 residues. The V gene's germline CDR1 is MNHNS and CDR2 SASEGT. Here the CDR3 DNA reads TGTGCAGTGGGGGACATCAACTACGAGCAGTACTTC. Its translation: CAVGDINYEQYF.

The table lists this clone with a count of one. This sequence joins TRBV27 and TRBJ1-5, with D maybe TRBD1 (6 bases). CDR1 is MNHEY and CDR2 is SMNVEV in the germline V gene (reference sequence). This CDR3 is built from 17 residues. Trimming removed 4 bases from V and 3 bases from J, with 19 bases in between. The CDR3 spells CASSSQGAPSFNQPQHF. Here the CDR3 DNA reads TGTGCCAGCAGTTCACAGGGTGCCCCCTCTTTCAATCAGCCCCAGCATTTT.

The V gene is TRBV5-4, the J gene TRBJ2-7; tentatively, D is TRBD2 (6 bases). CDR3 length: 13 amino acids. Germline lookup yields CDR1 SGHNT and CDR2 YYREEE (reference sequence). Trimming removed 4 bases from V and 1 base from J, with 9 bases in between. The DNA of the CDR3 is TGTGCCAGCAGCCGGGGGATTTCCTACGAGCAGTACTTC. This codes for CASSRGISYEQYF.

Comments on this clone: Because the CDR3 is missing its conserved closing phenylalanine or tryptophan, this is likely a read error. This sequence joins TRBV11-2 and TRBJ1-6; no reliable D call. V lost 4 bases to trimming and J lost 7 bases, with 11 bases between them. The germline V gene has CDR1 SGHAT and CDR2 FQNNGV. This CDR3 region has 14 residues. For the CDR3, the DNA is TGTGCCAGCAGCTCACTACACCCCAATTCACCCCTCCACCTT. Its translation: CASSSLHPNSPLHL.

The genes are TRBV28 and TRBJ2-1, with 9 positions matching TRBD1. With 4 bases clipped from V and 5 bases from J, the junction kept 3 bases outside the gene matches. CDR1 and CDR2 from the germline V gene are MDHEN and SYDVKM. The length of the CDR3 is 14 residues. In DNA, the CDR3 is TGTGCCAGCAGTTCCGGGACAGGGAACAATGAGCAGTTCTTC. Its translation: CASSSGTGNNEQFF.

The sample holds one count of this clone. The rearrangement joins TRBV10-2 to TRBJ2-7; the match to TRBD1 covers 8 bases. This CDR3 contains 15 residues. Germline CDR1 WSHSY, CDR2 SAAADI. The trim removed 3 bases at V and 5 bases at J, leaving 9 bases unmatched. CDR3 residues: CASSDLLRGQDEQYF. Written as DNA, the CDR3 is TGCGCCAGCAGTGACTTGCTCAGGGGGCAGGACGAGCAGTACTTC.

The chain is built from TRBV5-6 and TRBJ2-1; 9 positions match TRBD2. V lost 4 bases to trimming and J lost 1 base; unmatched junction nucleotides: 3. The CDR3 sequence is 15 residues long. Germline loops: CDR1 SGHDT, CDR2 YYEEEE. The CDR3: CASSPGLASYNEQFF. The CDR3 DNA follows: TGTGCCAGCAGCCCAGGACTAGCGTCCTACAATGAGCAGTTCTTC. Drawing the rest from reference TRBV5-6 and TRBJ2-1, the complete variable domain is DAGVTQSPTHLIKTRGQQVTLRCSPKSGHDTVSWYQQALGQGPQFIFQYYEEEERQRGNFPDRFSGHQFPNYSSELNVNALLLGDSALYLCASSPGLASYNEQFFGPGTRLTVL.

J is TRBJ1-2 and V is TRBV14; 7 bases match TRBD1. Trimming took 4 bases from V and 7 from J; bases not matched to a gene: 9. CDR3 length equals 14 residues. The germline V gene encodes CDR1 SGHDN and CDR2 FVKESK. The DNA for the CDR3 is TGTGCCAGCAGCCCTGAGGGACAGCGCCCTGGCTACACCTTC. Translating it yields CASSPEGQRPGYTF. Filled out from reference TRBV14 and TRBJ1-2, the complete variable domain reads EAGVTQFPSHSVIEKGQTVTLRCDPISGHDNLYWYRRVMGKEIKFLLHFVKESKQDESGMPNNRFLAERTGGTYSTLKVQPAELEDSGVYFCASSPEGQRPGYTFGSGTRLTVV.

V usage is TRBV13 and J usage is TRBJ2-7; TRBD2 matches 13 bases. CDR3 length equals 17 residues. Per germline, CDR1 PRHDT and CDR2 FYEKMQ (reference sequence). Unmatched junction bases numbered 14, after V lost 6 bases and J lost 6 bases. In DNA form, the CDR3 reads TGTGCCAGCAGACAAACAACTAGCGGGAGGGGCGATCCCGAGCAGTACTTC. It is translated as CASRQTTSGRGDPEQYF.

Written as DNA, the CDR3 is TGTGCCTGGAACGTACGGGGGGGCCGGTTGAATGAGCAGTTCTTC. It is translated as CAWNVRGGRLNEQFF. The V gene is TRBV30, the J gene TRBJ2-1, with 8 positions matching TRBD2. Germline V gives CDR1 GTSNPN, CDR2 SVGIG (reference sequence). V lost 4 bases, J lost 7 bases, and 12 bases stayed unmatched. CDR3 size: 15 residues.

CDR3 bases: TGTGCCAGCAGCCCCCACAGGGTGGGGGGGACCCAGTACTTC. Residues: CASSPHRVGGTQYF. V gene TRBV9 combines with J gene TRBJ2-5; perhaps D is TRBD1 or TRBD2 (6 bases each). Trimming took off 4 bases at V and 7 bases at J, with 17 bases between the two ends. CDR3 length equals 14 residues. Germline CDR1 SGDLS, CDR2 YYNGEE.

The chain carries TRBV6-5 and TRBJ1-4, with D possibly TRBD1 on 5 matching bases. V was cut by 6 bases and J by 7 bases, with 15 bases left in between. The CDR3 is 14 residues long. Germline V gives CDR1 MNHEY, CDR2 SVGAGI. CDR3 nucleotides: TGTGCCAGCAGGGGACGCGGGTTTAGTGAAAAACTGTTTTTT. Its translation is CASRGRGFSEKLFF.

This chain links TRBV4-3 with TRBJ1-6; D may be TRBD1 (5 bases). V shed 0 bases and J shed 6 bases, with 9 bases lying between them. CDR1 LGHNA and CDR2 YSLEER come from the germline V gene. The CDR3 runs to 15 residues. CDR3 sequence reads: CASSQDGQINSPLHF. The CDR3 nucleotides read TGCGCCAGCAGCCAAGACGGACAAATTAATTCACCCCTCCACTTT.

The gene calls are TRBV19 and TRBJ1-1; a possible D gene is TRBD1 (5 bases). V shed 2 bases and J shed 1 base, with 11 bases lying between them. The germline CDR1 and CDR2 sequences are LNHDA and SQIVND (reference sequence). This CDR3 is built from 15 residues. The CDR3, as DNA: TGTGCCAGTAGTATATGGGGCACGGGGAACACTGAAGCTTTCTTT. This codes for CASSIWGTGNTEAFF.

V gene TRBV7-9 combines with J gene TRBJ2-1, with 7 bases lining up with TRBD2. In germline, CDR1 is SEHNR, CDR2 FQNEAQ (reference sequence). After removal of 1 base from V and 4 bases from J, the junction contained 10 bases not matched to a gene. The CDR3 is 17 amino acids. Here the CDR3 reads CASSLVGEGTVYNEQFF. CDR3 nucleotide sequence: TGTGCCAGCAGCTTAGTGGGGGAGGGGACTGTATACAATGAGCAGTTCTTC.

V gene TRBV5-1 combines with J gene TRBJ2-5, with D perhaps matching TRBD1 (5 bases). The CDR3 totals 17 residues. The germline gives CDR1 SGHRS, CDR2 YFSETQ. Trimming pared 7 bases from V and 1 base from J, leaving 23 bases between. In DNA, the CDR3 is TGCGCCAGCGCCGTGGCAGGGATTCGAAGTGGCCAAGAGACCCAGTACTTC. This gives the protein CASAVAGIRSGQETQYF.

This clone was observed once. The V and J genes are TRBV5-8 and TRBJ2-7; D not certain. The CDR3 contains 13 residues. Trimming took 0 bases from V and 6 from J, leaving 10 bases between them. CDR1 SGHTS and CDR2 YDEGEE come from the germline V gene. CDR3 nucleotide sequence: TGTGCCAGCAGCTTGGCCGTTGGCGGCGAGCAGTACTTC. This encodes CASSLAVGGEQYF.

The chain carries TRBV4-3 and TRBJ2-7; D is uncertain. The CDR3 is made up of 15 amino acids. Per the germline V gene, CDR1 is LGHNA and CDR2 is YSLEER. Trimming took 0 bases from V and 4 from J, leaving 13 bases between them. Here the CDR3 reads CASSQDSGPDYEQYF. The CDR3 bases are TGCGCCAGCAGCCAAGATTCCGGGCCAGATTACGAGCAGTACTTC.

V gene TRBV9 combines with J gene TRBJ2-7, with no clear D. V dropped 4 bases and J dropped 6 bases, with 20 bases sitting between them. This CDR3 has 15 amino acids. The V gene's germline CDR1 is SGDLS and CDR2 YYNGEE. The CDR3 loop reads CASSPRDGPAREQYF. CDR3 in DNA: TGTGCCAGCAGCCCCCGAGACGGACCGGCCCGCGAGCAGTACTTC.

The chain joins TRBV10-3 to TRBJ2-7; a weak D match, TRBD2 (6 bases). V was shortened by 6 bases and J by 2 bases, with 14 bases between the two germline ends. There are 14 residues in the CDR3. Germline V gene sequence: CDR1 ENHRY, CDR2 SYGVKD. The CDR3 protein is CAIRQTREAYEQYF. For the CDR3, the DNA is TGTGCCATCAGACAGACCAGGGAGGCCTACGAGCAGTACTTC.

The genes are TRBV7-9 and TRBJ2-5, with 9 bases aligning to TRBD2. CDR3 size: 17 residues. The trim removed 4 bases at V and 1 base at J, leaving 10 bases unmatched. From germline, CDR1 is SEHNR and CDR2 FQNEAQ (reference sequence). The DNA of the CDR3 is TGTGCCAGCAGCTCCCAGCCCCTAGCGGGGCGCCAAGAGACCCAGTACTTC. It codes for CASSSQPLAGRQETQYF.

CDR3 sequence: CAWGAGYTEAFF. CDR3 sequence (DNA): TGTGCCTGGGGTGCCGGGTACACTGAAGCTTTCTTT. The chain carries TRBV30 and TRBJ1-1, with no clear D. The CDR3 covers 12 residues. CDR1 GTSNPN and CDR2 SVGIG come from the germline V gene (reference sequence). The V end was cut by 5 bases, the J end by 3 bases, with 10 bases between.

V and J are TRBV18 and TRBJ1-1; maybe TRBD1 (5 bases). V was trimmed by 3 bases and J by 0 bases, leaving 17 bases between them. The CDR3 consists of 17 residues. CDR1 is KGHSH and CDR2 is LQKENI in the germline V gene. Here the CDR3 DNA reads TGTGCCAGCTCACCGAGCGGGGCCTCTTACATGAACACTGAAGCTTTCTTT. Its protein is CASSPSGASYMNTEAFF.